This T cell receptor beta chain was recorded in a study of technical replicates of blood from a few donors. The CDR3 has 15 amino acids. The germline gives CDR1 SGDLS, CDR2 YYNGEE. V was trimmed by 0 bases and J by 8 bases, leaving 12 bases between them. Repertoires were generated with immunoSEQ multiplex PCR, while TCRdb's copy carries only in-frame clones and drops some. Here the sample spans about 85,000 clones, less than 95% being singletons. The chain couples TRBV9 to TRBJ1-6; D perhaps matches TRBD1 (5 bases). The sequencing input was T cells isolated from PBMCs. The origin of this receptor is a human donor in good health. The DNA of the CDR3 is TGTGCCAGCAGCGTAGATCAGGGCTTGGATTCACCCCTCCACTTT. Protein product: CASSVDQGLDSPLHF.